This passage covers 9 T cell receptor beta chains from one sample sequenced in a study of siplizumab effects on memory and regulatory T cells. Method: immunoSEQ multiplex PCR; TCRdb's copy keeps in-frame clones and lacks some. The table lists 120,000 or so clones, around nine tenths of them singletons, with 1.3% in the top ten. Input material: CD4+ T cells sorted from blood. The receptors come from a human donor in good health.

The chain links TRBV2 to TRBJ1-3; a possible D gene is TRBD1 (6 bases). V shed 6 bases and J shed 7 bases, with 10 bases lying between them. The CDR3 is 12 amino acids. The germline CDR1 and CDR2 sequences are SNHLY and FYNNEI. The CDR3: CASSDQGNTIYF. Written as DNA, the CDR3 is TGTGCCAGCAGCGACCAGGGGAACACCATATATTTT.

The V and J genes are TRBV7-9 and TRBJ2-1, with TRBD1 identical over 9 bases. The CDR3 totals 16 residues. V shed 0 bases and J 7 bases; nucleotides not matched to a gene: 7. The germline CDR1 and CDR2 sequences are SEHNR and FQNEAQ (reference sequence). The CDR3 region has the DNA TGTGCCAGCAGCTTAGCCCCGGGACAGGGAAAAAATGAGCAGTTCTTC. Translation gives CASSLAPGQGKNEQFF.

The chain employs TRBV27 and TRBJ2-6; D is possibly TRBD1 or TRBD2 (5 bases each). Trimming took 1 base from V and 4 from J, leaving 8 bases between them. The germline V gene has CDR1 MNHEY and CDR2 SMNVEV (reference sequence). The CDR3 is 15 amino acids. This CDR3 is CASSLYGTGANVLTF. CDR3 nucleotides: TGTGCCAGCAGTTTATACGGGACGGGGGCCAACGTCCTGACTTTC.

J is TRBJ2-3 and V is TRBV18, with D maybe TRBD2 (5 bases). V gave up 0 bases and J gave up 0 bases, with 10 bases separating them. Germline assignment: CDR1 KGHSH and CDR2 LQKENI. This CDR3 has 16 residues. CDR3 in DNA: TGTGCCAGCTCACCACCTGGCGGGCGAAGCACAGATACGCAGTATTTT. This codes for CASSPPGGRSTDTQYF.

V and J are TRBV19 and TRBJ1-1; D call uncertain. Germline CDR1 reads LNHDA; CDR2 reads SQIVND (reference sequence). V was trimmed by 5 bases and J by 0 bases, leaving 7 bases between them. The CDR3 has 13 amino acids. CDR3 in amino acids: CASSPQMNTEAFF. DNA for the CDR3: TGTGCCAGTAGTCCCCAAATGAACACTGAAGCTTTCTTT.

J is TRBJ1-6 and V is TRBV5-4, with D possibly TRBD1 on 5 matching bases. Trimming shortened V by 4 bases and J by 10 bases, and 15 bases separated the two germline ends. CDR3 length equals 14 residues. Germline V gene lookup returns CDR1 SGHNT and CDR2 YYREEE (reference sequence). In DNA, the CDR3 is TGTGCCAGCAGCCCGGACACAACTAGATCACCCCTCCACTTT. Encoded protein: CASSPDTTRSPLHF.

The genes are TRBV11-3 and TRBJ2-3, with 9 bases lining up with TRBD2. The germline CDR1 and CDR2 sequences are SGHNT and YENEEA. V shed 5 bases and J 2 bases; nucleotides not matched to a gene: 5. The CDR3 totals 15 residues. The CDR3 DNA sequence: TGTGCCAGCAGCCCAGCGGGGGGACCCACAGATACGCAGTATTTT. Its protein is CASSPAGGPTDTQYF. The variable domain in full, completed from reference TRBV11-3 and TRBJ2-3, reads EAGVVQSPRYKIIEKKQPVAFWCNPISGHNTLYWYLQNLGQGPELLIRYENEEAVDDSQLPKDRFSAERLKGVDSTLKIQPAELGDSAVYLCASSPAGGPTDTQYFGPGTRLTVL.

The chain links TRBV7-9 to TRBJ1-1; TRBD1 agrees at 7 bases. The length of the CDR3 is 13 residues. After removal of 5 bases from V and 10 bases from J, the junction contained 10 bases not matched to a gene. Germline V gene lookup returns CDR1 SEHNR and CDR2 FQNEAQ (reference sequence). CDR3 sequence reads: CASSVGQVVGAFF. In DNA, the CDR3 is TGTGCCAGCAGCGTCGGACAGGTCGTTGGAGCTTTCTTT.

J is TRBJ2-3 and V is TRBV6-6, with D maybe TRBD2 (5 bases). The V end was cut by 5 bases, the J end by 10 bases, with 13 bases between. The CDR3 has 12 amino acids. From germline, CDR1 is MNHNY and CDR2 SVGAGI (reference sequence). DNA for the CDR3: TGTGCCAGCAGTCACATAACGGAGGCGCAGTATTTT. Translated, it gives CASSHITEAQYF.